Sequencing of this TCR beta chain was carried out in a study of response to subunit inactivated influenza vaccine listed by TCRdb under 2018. Study-level background: To follow how T cells responded to a trivalent subunit inactivated influenza vaccine, the researchers relied on deep quantitative profiling of the T cell receptor repertoire.

Worth noting for this clonotype: Its target antigen remains unknown. Base-call qualities are not available, and no considerably larger clone is one nucleotide away.

Summary of the overall study and its limitations: The authors proposed that each seasonal influenza vaccination may bring in only a limited number of new T cells.

Libraries were constructed by RT-PCR. TCRdb shows the sequencer as Illumina HiSeq 2500. The public reads were reprocessed in TCRdb via fastp at Q25 and MiXCR, keeping in-frame beta chains. CDR3 protein duplicates are merged, each entry listing the most common genes and DNA. This sample holds approximately 680,000 distinct CDR3 sequences; about a sixth were observed only once. The top ten hold roughly 12% of the sample. Here the sequenced sample was PBMCs from blood, taken 12 days after vaccination. This sequence was found in a man aged 45-60 years who received an inactivated influenza vaccine. Donor details come from another sample of the same person, matched by shared clones.

At the DNA level, the sequence is TGTGCCAGCAGAAGACAGGTTACCACCGGGGAGCTGTTTTTT. This encodes CASRRQVTTGELFF. The V gene is TRBV2 and the J gene is TRBJ2-2, and possibly TRBD1, on 6 matching bases. V is clipped by 6 bases and J by 4 bases, and the sequence between their germline boundaries is 12 bases long. The CDR3, cysteine through phenylalanine, is 14 amino acids long. Solely the CDR3 DNA is kept, with 42 bases framed from the first base. CDR1 and CDR2 are read off the germline V gene as SNHLY and FYNNEI.